Listed here is a single T cell receptor (beta chain). Antigen: not known. The V end was cut by 8 bases, the J end by 3 bases, with 16 bases between. Germline V gives CDR1 SNHLY, CDR2 FYNNEI. This CDR3 is built from 14 residues. This sample stems from a study of T cell responses to AZD1222 COVID-19 vaccine. Findings and limits, study-wide: Clonal diversity was possibly underestimated, and the donors were mostly white British, with more females. Two AZD1222 doses significantly raised spike-specific TCR breadth and depth over controls.

The study pooled second doses at about 4 or about 12 weeks. Profiling relied on immunoSEQ multiplex PCR, and the TCRdb table lists in-frame clones only, not all of them. The sample has about 24,000 clones; roughly 86% are singletons. The clonotype comes from an adult who received the AZD1222 COVID-19 vaccine. The V gene is TRBV2, the J gene TRBJ1-1, with TRBD1 as a possible D gene (5 bases). The source was peripheral blood, collected 28 days after the second AZD1222 dose. Here the CDR3 DNA reads TGTGCCAGCGACTACCTTCGGGGGGACACTGAAGCTTTCTTT. It translates to CASDYLRGDTEAFF.